The clone carrying this TCR beta chain was recorded once. Source study methods: Amplified reference gene primers provided the basis for estimating nucleated cell counts. Assay: immunoSEQ multiplex PCR; the TCRdb copy retains only in-frame clones and omits some. V and J calls and clone size are given by that table; D and trimming were obtained from the DNA. The sample has approximately 100,000 clones, roughly 80% seen once; the top ten hold about 10%. This entry comes from a study of blood T cell repertoires in COVID-19. On the study more broadly: Samples of COVID-19 (acute and convalescent) were obtained from the United States, Italy and Spain. PBMCs, B-cell-depleted T cells, or T cells provided the cDNA or gDNA that made up the material.

The receptor was isolated from an elderly woman with acute or convalescent COVID-19. Sequences were obtained from peripheral blood.

The CDR3 loop reads CASSTIRLGYGYTF. The CDR3 DNA follows: TGTGCCAGCAGCACAATCAGGCTCGGCTATGGCTACACCTTC. The chain couples TRBV28 to TRBJ1-2; D remains ambiguous. CDR1 and CDR2 (germline): MDHEN, SYDVKM. The V end was cut by 6 bases, the J end by 4 bases, with 15 bases between. This CDR3 has 14 residues.